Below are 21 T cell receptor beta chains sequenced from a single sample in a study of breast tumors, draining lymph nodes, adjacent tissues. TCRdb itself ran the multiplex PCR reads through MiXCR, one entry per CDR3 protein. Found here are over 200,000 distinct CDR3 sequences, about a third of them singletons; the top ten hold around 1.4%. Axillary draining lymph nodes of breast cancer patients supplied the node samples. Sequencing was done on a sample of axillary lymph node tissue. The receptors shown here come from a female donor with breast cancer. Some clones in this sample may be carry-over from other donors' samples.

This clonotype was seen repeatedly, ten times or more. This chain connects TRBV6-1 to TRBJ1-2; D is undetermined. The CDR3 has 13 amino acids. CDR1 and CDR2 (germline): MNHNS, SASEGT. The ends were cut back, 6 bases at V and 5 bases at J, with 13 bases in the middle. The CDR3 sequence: CASREIGWYGYTF. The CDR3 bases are TGTGCCAGCAGAGAGATAGGGTGGTATGGCTACACCTTC.

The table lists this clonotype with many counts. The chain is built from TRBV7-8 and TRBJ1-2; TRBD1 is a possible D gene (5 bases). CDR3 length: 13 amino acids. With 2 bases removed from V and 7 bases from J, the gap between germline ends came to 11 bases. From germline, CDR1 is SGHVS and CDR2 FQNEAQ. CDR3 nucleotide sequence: TGTGCCAGCAGCTTAACCGGGGGGACTGGCTACACCTTC. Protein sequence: CASSLTGGTGYTF.

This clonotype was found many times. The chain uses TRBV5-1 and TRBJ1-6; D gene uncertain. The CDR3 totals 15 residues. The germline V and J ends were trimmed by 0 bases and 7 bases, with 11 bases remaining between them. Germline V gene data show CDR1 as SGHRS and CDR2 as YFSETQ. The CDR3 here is CASSLAAASNSPLHF. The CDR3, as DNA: TGCGCCAGCAGCTTGGCCGCAGCATCCAATTCACCCCTCCACTTT.

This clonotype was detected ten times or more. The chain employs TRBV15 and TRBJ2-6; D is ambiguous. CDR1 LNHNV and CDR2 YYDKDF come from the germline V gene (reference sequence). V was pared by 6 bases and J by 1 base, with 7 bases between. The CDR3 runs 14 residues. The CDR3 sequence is CATSGLSGANVLTF. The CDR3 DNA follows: TGTGCCACCAGTGGTTTATCTGGGGCCAACGTCCTGACTTTC. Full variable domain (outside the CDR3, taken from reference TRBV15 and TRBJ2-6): DAMVIQNPRYQVTQFGKPVTLSCSQTLNHNVMYWYQQKSSQAPKLLFHYYDKDFNNEADTPDNFQSRRPNTSFCFLDIRSPGLGDTAMYLCATSGLSGANVLTFGAGSRLTVL.

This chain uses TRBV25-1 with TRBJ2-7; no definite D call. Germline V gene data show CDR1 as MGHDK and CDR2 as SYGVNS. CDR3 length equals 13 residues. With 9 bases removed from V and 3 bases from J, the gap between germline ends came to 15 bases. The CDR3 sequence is CASHEDQLYEQYF. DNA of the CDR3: TGTGCCAGTCATGAGGACCAGCTCTACGAGCAGTACTTC.

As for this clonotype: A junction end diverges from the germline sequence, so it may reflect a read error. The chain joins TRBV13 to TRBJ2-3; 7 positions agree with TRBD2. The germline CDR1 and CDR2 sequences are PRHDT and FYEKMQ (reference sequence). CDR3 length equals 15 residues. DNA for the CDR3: TGCGCCAGCAGCTTACGCCTTGCGGGAGATGATACGCAGTATTTT. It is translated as CASSLRLAGDDTQYF.

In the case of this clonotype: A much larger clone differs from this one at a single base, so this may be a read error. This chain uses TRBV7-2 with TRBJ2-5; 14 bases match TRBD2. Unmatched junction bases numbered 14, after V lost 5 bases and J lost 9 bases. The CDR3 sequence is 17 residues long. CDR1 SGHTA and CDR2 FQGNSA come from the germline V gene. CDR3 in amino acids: CASSNPGLAGAREPQYF. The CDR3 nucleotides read TGTGCCAGCAGCAATCCGGGACTAGCGGGAGCTAGGGAGCCCCAGTACTTC.

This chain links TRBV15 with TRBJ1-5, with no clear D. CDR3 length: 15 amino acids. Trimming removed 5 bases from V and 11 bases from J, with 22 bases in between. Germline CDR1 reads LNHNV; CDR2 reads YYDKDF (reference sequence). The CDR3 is CATSSREAGIMAQHF. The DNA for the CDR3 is TGTGCCACCAGCTCTAGGGAGGCCGGAATAATGGCCCAGCATTTT. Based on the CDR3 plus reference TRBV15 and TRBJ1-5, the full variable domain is DAMVIQNPRYQVTQFGKPVTLSCSQTLNHNVMYWYQQKSSQAPKLLFHYYDKDFNNEADTPDNFQSRRPNTSFCFLDIRSPGLGDTAMYLCATSSREAGIMAQHFGDGTRLSIL.

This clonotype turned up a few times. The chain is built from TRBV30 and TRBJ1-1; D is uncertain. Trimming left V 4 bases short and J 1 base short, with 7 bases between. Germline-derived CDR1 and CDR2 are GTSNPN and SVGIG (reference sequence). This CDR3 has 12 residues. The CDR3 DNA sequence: TGTGCCTGGAAGAGGACGAACACTGAAGCTTTCTTT. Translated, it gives CAWKRTNTEAFF.

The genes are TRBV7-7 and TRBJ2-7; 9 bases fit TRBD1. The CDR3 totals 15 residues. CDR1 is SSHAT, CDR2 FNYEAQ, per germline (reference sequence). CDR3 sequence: CASRSGTGSSYEQYV. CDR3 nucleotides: TGTGCTAGCAGGTCCGGGACAGGGAGCTCCTACGAGCAGTACGTC.

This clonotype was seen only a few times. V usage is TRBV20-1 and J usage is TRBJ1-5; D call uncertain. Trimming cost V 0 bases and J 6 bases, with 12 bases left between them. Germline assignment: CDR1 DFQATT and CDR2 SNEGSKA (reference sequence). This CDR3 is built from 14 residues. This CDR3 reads CSARDPEASQPQHF. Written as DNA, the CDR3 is TGCAGTGCTAGAGACCCCGAGGCCAGTCAGCCCCAGCATTTT.

The CDR3 spells CASSSYQGVLYEQYF. CDR3 DNA: TGTGCCAGCTCATCATATCAGGGGGTGTTATACGAGCAGTACTTC. The rearrangement joins TRBV18 to TRBJ2-7, with 7 positions matching TRBD1. Trimming cost V 5 bases and J 4 bases; bases outside gene matches: 11. This CDR3 has 15 amino acids. Looked up from germline, CDR1 is KGHSH and CDR2 is LQKENI.

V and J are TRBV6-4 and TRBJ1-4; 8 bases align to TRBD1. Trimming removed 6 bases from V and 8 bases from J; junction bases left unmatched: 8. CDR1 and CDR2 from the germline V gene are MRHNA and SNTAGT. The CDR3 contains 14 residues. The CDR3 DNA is TGTGCCAGCAGCCGGGGACAGGCGGGGGAAAAACTGTTTTTT. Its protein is CASSRGQAGEKLFF.

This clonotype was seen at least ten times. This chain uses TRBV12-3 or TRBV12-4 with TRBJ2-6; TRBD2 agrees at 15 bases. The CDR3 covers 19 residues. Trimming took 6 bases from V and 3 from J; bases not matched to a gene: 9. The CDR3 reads CASSRRTSGRAYGANVLTF. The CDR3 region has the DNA TGTGCCAGCAGCCGAAGGACTAGCGGGAGGGCCTATGGGGCCAACGTCCTGACTTTC.

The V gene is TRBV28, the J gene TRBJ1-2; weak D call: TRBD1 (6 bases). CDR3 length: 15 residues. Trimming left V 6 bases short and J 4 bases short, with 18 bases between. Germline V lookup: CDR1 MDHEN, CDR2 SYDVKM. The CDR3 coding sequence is TGTGCCAGCAGCCGGGGGGGAGGGGGAGGCTATGGCTACACCTTC. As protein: CASSRGGGGGYGYTF.

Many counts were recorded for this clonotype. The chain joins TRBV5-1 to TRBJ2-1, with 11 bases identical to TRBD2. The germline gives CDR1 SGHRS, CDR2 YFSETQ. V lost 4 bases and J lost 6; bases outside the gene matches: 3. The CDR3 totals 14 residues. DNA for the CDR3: TGCGCCAGCAGCCTGACTAGCGGGGTCAATGAGCAGTTCTTC. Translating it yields CASSLTSGVNEQFF.

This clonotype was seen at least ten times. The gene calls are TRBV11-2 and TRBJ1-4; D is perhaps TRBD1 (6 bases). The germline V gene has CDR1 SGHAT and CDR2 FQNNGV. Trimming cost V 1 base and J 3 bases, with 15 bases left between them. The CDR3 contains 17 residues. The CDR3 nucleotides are TGTGCCAGCAGCTTAGGCCGTAGTAGGGGGGCTAATGAAAAACTGTTTTTT. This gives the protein CASSLGRSRGANEKLFF.

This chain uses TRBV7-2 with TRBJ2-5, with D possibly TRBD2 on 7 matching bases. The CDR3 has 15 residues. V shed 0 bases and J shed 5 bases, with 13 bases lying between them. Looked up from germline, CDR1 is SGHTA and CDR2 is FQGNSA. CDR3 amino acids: CASSLAGGPRETQYF. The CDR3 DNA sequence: TGTGCCAGCAGCTTAGCGGGGGGGCCTCGGGAGACCCAGTACTTC.

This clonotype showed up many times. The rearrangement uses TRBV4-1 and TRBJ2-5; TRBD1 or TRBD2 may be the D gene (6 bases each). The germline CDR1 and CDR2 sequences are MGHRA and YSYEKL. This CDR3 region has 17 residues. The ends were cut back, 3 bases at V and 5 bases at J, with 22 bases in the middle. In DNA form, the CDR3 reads TGCGCCAGCAGCCACGGACTAAGACAGGCGGTGATGGAGACCCAGTACTTC. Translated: CASSHGLRQAVMETQYF.

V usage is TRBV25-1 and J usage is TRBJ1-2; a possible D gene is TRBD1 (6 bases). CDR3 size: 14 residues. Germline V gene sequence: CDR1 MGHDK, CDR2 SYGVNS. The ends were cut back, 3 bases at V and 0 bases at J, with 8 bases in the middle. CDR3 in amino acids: CASSEGGANYGYTF. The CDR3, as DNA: TGTGCCAGCAGTGAGGGGGGCGCTAACTATGGCTACACCTTC.

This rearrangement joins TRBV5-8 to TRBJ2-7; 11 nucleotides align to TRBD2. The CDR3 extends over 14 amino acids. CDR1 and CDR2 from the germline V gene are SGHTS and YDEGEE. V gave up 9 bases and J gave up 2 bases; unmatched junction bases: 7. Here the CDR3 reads CATVTSGAPYEQYF. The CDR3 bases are TGTGCCACCGTGACTAGCGGGGCACCCTACGAGCAGTACTTC.